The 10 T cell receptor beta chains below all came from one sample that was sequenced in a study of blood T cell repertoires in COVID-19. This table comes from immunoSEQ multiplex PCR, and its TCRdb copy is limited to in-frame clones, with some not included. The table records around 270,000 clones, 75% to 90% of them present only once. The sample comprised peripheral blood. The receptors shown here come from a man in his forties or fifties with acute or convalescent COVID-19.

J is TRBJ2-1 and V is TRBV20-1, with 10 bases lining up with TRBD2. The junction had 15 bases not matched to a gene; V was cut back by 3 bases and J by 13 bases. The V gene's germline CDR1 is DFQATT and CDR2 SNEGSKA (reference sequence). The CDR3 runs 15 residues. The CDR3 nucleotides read TGCAGTGCTAGTCATTCGACCTCCACTAGCGGGGTCCAGTTCTTC. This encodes CSASHSTSTSGVQFF.

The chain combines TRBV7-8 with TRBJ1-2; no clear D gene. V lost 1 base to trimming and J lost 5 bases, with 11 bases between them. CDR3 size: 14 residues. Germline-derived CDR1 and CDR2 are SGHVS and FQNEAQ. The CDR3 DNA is TGTGCCAGCAGCTTAGTTTCCCCACAGTATGGCTACACCTTC. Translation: CASSLVSPQYGYTF.

The CDR3 nucleotides read TGTGCCACCAGCAGAGATATTGCAGGGCCTCAGCCCCAGCATTTT. Translated, it gives CATSRDIAGPQPQHF. The rearrangement joins TRBV15 to TRBJ1-5, with a possible D match to TRBD1 (5 bases). This CDR3 contains 15 residues. Germline CDR1 is LNHNV and CDR2 is YYDKDF (reference sequence). The germline V and J ends were trimmed by 0 bases and 6 bases, with 12 bases remaining between them.

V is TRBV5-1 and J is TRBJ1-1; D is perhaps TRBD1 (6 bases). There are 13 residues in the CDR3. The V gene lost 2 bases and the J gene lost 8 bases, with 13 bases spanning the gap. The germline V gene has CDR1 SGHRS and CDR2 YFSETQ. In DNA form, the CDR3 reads TGCGCCAGCAGCTTTGATGGGGGCCGGGAAGCTTTCTTT. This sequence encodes CASSFDGGREAFF.

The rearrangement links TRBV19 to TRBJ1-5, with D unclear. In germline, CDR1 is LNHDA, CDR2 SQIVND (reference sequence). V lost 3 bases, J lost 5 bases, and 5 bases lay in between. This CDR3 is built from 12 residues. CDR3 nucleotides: TGTGCCAGTAGTATCGTTGATCAGCCCCAGCATTTT. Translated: CASSIVDQPQHF.

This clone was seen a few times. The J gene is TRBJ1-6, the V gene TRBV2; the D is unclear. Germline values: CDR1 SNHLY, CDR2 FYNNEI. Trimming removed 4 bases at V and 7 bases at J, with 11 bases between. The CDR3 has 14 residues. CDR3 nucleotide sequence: TGTGCCAGCAGTGGAGGGAGCCCAAATTCACCCCTCCACTTT. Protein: CASSGGSPNSPLHF.

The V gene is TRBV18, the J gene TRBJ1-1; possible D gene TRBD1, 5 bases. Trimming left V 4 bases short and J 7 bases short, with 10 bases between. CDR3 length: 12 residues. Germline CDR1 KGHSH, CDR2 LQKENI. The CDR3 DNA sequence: TGTGCCAGCTCACGGGGTCAGGGTGAAGCTTTCTTT. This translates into CASSRGQGEAFF.

CDR3 region: CASSYGQGFINEQFF. The DNA for the CDR3 is TGTGCCAGCAGTTATGGACAGGGGTTCATCAATGAGCAGTTCTTC. J is TRBJ2-1 and V is TRBV6-2 or TRBV6-3; TRBD1 aligns across 9 bases. V lost 3 bases and J lost 6; bases outside the gene matches: 6. Germline lookup yields CDR1 MNHEY and CDR2 SVGEGT. The CDR3 contains 15 residues.

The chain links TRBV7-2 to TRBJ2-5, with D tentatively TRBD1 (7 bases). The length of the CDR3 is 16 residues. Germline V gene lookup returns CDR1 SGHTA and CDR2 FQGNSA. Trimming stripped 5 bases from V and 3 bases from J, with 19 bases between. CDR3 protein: CASSMRPRGAKETQYF. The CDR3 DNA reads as TGTGCCAGCAGCATGAGGCCCAGGGGGGCCAAAGAGACCCAGTACTTC.

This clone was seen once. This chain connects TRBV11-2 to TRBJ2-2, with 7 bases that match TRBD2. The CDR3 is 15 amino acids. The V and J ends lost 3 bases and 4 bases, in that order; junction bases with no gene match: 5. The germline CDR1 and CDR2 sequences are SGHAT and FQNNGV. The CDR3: CASSFLAAGTGELFF. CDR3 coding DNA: TGTGCCAGCAGCTTCCTAGCGGCCGGCACCGGGGAGCTGTTTTTT.